Sequencing of this T cell receptor (beta chain) was carried out in a study of blood T cell repertoires in COVID-19. Overall study context: PBMCs, B-cell-depleted T cells, or T cells provided the cDNA or gDNA that made up the material.

Only in-frame clones appear in the TCRdb table, and some are missing; sequencing was by immunoSEQ multiplex PCR. Of 170,000 or so clones in the sample, 78% were seen once. The study drew participants aged about 18 to 90 years from roughly 25 US areas. Participants reported their clinical history, and cohort assignment relied on those reports. About this clone itself: The same CDR3 can be traced to other DNA sequences in this sample.

Between the trimmed V and J ends, which lost 1 base and 6 bases, there was a span of 4 bases. In germline, CDR1 is MDHEN, CDR2 SYDVKM. The CDR3 has 11 amino acids. Input material: PBMCs or T cells enriched from blood (not recorded which). The TCR sequence derives from a woman in her forties or fifties who had recovered from COVID-19. This chain links TRBV28 with TRBJ2-7; D is undetermined. The CDR3 DNA follows: TGTGCCAGCAGTTTATCCCGCGAGCAGTACTTC. Translating gives CASSLSREQYF.